The T cell receptor beta chain under discussion was sequenced for a study of cytomegalovirus exposure and HLA in healthy donors. The PCR employed 60 Vbeta primers together with 13 Jbeta primers. TCRdb's copy holds only in-frame clones and misses some; the assay was immunoSEQ multiplex PCR. Among roughly 100,000 clones, around three quarters were seen once, and the ten largest hold 2.6%. As regards this clone: Its antigen is unknown.

This CDR3 comprises 14 residues. Germline V CDR1 and CDR2: MDHEN, SYDVKM. J gave up 8 bases and V 4 bases, and 4 bases lay outside the gene matches. Study conclusions and caveats: The study listed 150 to 200 cytomegalovirus-associated TCR beta chains.

The chain recombines TRBV28 with TRBJ2-4, with 11 bases fitting TRBD1. Sequencing was done on a sample of PBMCs. This sequence was found in a man in his forties or fifties in good health and CMV-seropositive. The CDR3 region has the DNA TGTGCCAGCAGTTCCCCGGGACAGGGGGACATTCAGTACTTC. It yields the protein CASSSPGQGDIQYF.